The text below deals with one T cell receptor (beta chain). CDR1 and CDR2 from the germline V gene are ENHRY and SYGVKD. This CDR3 comprises 16 residues. Deletions cut 2 bases from V and 0 bases from J, with 13 bases between. These data originate in a study of T cell changes during pregnancy in multiple sclerosis. The repertoire was sequenced with immunoSEQ multiplex PCR; TCRdb's copy has only in-frame clones and lacks some. The sample shows tens of thousands of clones, just over 85% of them seen only once. The chain carries TRBV10-3 and TRBJ1-1; a possible D gene is TRBD1 (5 bases). The input for sequencing was CD8+ T cells from peripheral blood mononuclear cells, taken in the first trimester of pregnancy. The sequence was obtained from a female donor in good health, enrolled as a control in a pregnancy study. The CDR3 protein is CAISEAGTGMNTEAFF. For the CDR3, the DNA is TGTGCCATCAGTGAGGCGGGGACCGGGATGAACACTGAAGCTTTCTTT.